This passage covers 2 T cell receptor beta chains from one sample sequenced in a study of T cells of healthy individuals (dated by TCRdb to the late 2010s). The method behind the library was 5' RACE. TCRdb lists the instrument as Illumina MiSeq. TCRdb itself trimmed the public reads at Q25 with fastp, ran MiXCR and retained productive beta chains. Under each unique CDR3 protein, matching rows form one entry showing the most common genes and DNA. Recorded for this sample are about 82,000 distinct CDR3 sequences; roughly 5.1% of them occurred a single time. Clones ranked in the top ten supply roughly 7.5% of the sample. Every receptor here comes from a female donor in good health.

There are many counts of this clonotype. The DNA of the CDR3 is TGTGCCAGCAGCCCTCAGATTGGCGGCTCCTACGAGCAGTACTTC. Its translation is CASSPQIGGSYEQYF. The J gene is TRBJ2-7, the V gene TRBV27, with D uncertain. There are 15 residues in the CDR3. V was pared by 6 bases and J by 0 bases, with 15 bases between. Germline CDR1 MNHEY, CDR2 SMNVEV (reference sequence).

This clonotype was seen at least ten times. This sequence joins TRBV11-2 and TRBJ2-7; D unresolved. V was clipped by 0 bases and J by 1 base, with 7 bases between them. The germline CDR1 and CDR2 sequences are SGHAT and FQNNGV. The CDR3 totals 14 residues. The CDR3 spells CASSLETFSYEQYF. The CDR3 bases are TGTGCCAGCAGCTTAGAGACCTTTTCCTACGAGCAGTACTTC. The whole variable domain, remainder taken from reference TRBV11-2 and TRBJ2-7, is EAGVAQSPRYKIIEKRQSVAFWCNPISGHATLYWYQQILGQGPKLLIQFQNNGVVDDSQLPKDRFSAERLKGVDSTLKIQPAKLEDSAVYLCASSLETFSYEQYFGPGTRLTVT.